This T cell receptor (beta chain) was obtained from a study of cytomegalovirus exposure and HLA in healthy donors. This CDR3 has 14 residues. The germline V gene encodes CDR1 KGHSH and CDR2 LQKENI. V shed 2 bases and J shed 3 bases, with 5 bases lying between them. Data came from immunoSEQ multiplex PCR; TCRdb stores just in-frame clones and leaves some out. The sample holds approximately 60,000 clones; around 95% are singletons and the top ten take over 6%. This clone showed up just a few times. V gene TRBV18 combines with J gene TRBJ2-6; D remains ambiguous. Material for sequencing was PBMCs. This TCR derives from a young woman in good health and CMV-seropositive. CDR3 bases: TGTGCCAGCTCACCAACAGTTGGGGCCAACGTCCTGACTTTC. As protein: CASSPTVGANVLTF.